This T cell receptor beta chain was recorded in a study of cytomegalovirus exposure and HLA in healthy donors. Across the whole study: Tens of millions of unique TCRs from HLA-typed donors made up an early data release. Study conclusions and caveats: Immune exposure was documented only through CMV serostatus.

On this clone itself: What it binds is not known.

PCR involved 60 Vbeta and 13 Jbeta primers. The data were produced by immunoSEQ multiplex PCR, yet TCRdb's version contains in-frame clones alone and is incomplete. The repertoire includes over 95,000 clones, approximately 80% of them detected once, and around 12% sits in the top ten. CDR1 and CDR2 from the germline V gene are SGHVS and FNYEAQ. V was pared by 0 bases and J by 4 bases, with 7 bases between. The CDR3 is 13 residues long. The sample taken for sequencing was PBMCs. The chain recombines TRBV7-6 with TRBJ2-7; D ambiguous. The source of this sequence is a woman between 40 and 55 years old in good health and CMV-seropositive. The CDR3: CASSLATQYEQYF. For the CDR3, the DNA is TGTGCCAGCAGCTTAGCGACTCAATACGAGCAGTACTTC.